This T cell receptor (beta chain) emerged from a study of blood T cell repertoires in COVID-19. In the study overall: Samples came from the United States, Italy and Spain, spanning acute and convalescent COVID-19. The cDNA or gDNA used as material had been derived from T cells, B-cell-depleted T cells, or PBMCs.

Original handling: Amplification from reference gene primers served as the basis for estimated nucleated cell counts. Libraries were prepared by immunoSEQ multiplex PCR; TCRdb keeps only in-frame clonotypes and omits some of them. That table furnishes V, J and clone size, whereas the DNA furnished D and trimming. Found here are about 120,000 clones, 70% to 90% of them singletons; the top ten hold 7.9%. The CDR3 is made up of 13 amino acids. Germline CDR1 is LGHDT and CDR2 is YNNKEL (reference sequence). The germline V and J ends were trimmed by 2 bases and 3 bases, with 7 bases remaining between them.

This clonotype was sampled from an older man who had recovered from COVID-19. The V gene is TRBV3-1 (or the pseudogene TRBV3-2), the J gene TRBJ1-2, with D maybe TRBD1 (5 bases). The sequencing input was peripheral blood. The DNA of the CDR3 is TGTGCCAGCAGCCAATCGGGGGACTATGGCTACACCTTC. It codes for CASSQSGDYGYTF.